One sample yielded the 24 T cell receptor beta chains listed below, sequenced in a study of blood T cell repertoires in COVID-19. Produced via immunoSEQ multiplex PCR; TCRdb's table is partial and in-frame only. The sample has 150,000 to 200,000 clones, 70% to 80% seen once. The sequenced sample consisted of peripheral blood. These receptors came from a man over 45 who had recovered from COVID-19.

The chain recombines TRBV25-1 with TRBJ2-3; weak D call: TRBD2 (7 bases). The CDR3 is made up of 17 amino acids. Germline lookup yields CDR1 MGHDK and CDR2 SYGVNS. Trimming removed 3 bases from V and 0 bases from J, with 16 bases in between. The CDR3 DNA reads as TGTGCCAGCAGTGAGCGCGGGGGCCCTACTAGCACAGATACGCAGTATTTT. It is translated as CASSERGGPTSTDTQYF.

The V gene is TRBV6-1, the J gene TRBJ1-4; D not certain. Germline assignment: CDR1 MNHNS and CDR2 SASEGT. The CDR3 length is 12 residues. V dropped 1 base and J dropped 7 bases, with 4 bases sitting between them. The CDR3 DNA follows: TGTGCCAGCAGTGAAGGGCTTGAAAAACTGTTTTTT. Residues: CASSEGLEKLFF.

V gene TRBV25-1 combines with J gene TRBJ1-3; D call uncertain. The V end was cut by 5 bases, the J end by 0 bases, with 8 bases between. Germline V gives CDR1 MGHDK, CDR2 SYGVNS. CDR3 size: 14 residues. CDR3 in amino acids: CASSSMSSGNTIYF. For the CDR3, the DNA is TGTGCCAGCAGTTCGATGAGCTCTGGAAACACCATATATTTT.

The rearrangement uses TRBV29-1 and TRBJ1-4; D is ambiguous. Germline V CDR1 and CDR2: SQVTM, ANQGSEA. Trimming cost V 7 bases and J 8 bases, with 17 bases left between them. This CDR3 spans 13 amino acids. The CDR3 loop is CSAAPGSSEKLFF. Written as DNA, the CDR3 is TGCAGCGCCGCGCCAGGATCCAGCGAAAAACTGTTTTTT. Full variable domain (missing parts from reference TRBV29-1 and TRBJ1-4): SAVISQKPSRDICQRGTSLTIQCQVDSQVTMMFWYRQQPGQSLTLIATANQGSEATYESGFVIDKFPISRPNLTFSTLTVSNMSPEDSSIYLCSAAPGSSEKLFFGSGTQLSVL.

This clone was detected only a few times. The chain couples TRBV3-1 (or the pseudogene TRBV3-2) to TRBJ2-2; D is uncertain. CDR1 is LGHDT, CDR2 YNNKEL, per germline (reference sequence). The CDR3 is 17 amino acids. Trimming left V 4 bases short and J 0 bases short, with 15 bases between. The CDR3 region is CASSRHSSATNTGELFF. DNA of the CDR3: TGTGCCAGCAGCCGACACAGCTCAGCAACGAACACCGGGGAGCTGTTTTTT.

The chain has TRBV5-1 and TRBJ1-2, with 8 bases aligning to TRBD1. Trimming at V came to 4 bases and at J to 6 bases, leaving 8 bases not matched to a gene. Per the germline V gene, CDR1 is SGHRS and CDR2 is YFSETQ. There are 14 residues in the CDR3. The CDR3 reads CASSQPGQANGYTF. The DNA for the CDR3 is TGCGCCAGCAGCCAACCGGGACAGGCGAATGGCTACACCTTC.

The chain recombines TRBV10-3 with TRBJ1-5; 8 bases are shared with TRBD1. V trimming: 6 bases; J trimming: 2 bases; junction bases outside the gene matches: 3. Germline V gene data show CDR1 as ENHRY and CDR2 as SYGVKD. There are 14 residues in the CDR3. The CDR3 sequence is CAISQGAGNQPQHF. The CDR3 region has the DNA TGTGCCATCAGCCAGGGGGCGGGCAATCAGCCCCAGCATTTT.

This clone came up once. This chain uses TRBV6-6 with TRBJ1-2; D may be TRBD1 (6 bases). Germline CDR1 and CDR2: MNHNY and SVGAGI (reference sequence). Trimming stripped 2 bases from V and 3 bases from J, with 10 bases between. The CDR3 loop spans 14 amino acids. This chain's CDR3 is CASSYGGADYGYTF. The CDR3 nucleotides read TGTGCCAGCAGTTACGGGGGCGCGGACTATGGCTACACCTTC.

This clone was picked up many times. The V and J genes are TRBV12-3 or TRBV12-4 and TRBJ2-7; weak D call: TRBD2 (5 bases). V was cut by 3 bases and J by 7 bases, with 10 bases left in between. The CDR3 covers 12 residues. This CDR3 reads CASSFTPGEQYF. CDR3 bases: TGTGCCAGCAGTTTTACCCCGGGGGAGCAGTACTTC.

This clone appeared once. The rearrangement joins TRBV24-1 to TRBJ2-1; tentatively, D is TRBD2 (6 bases). Trimming removed 4 bases from V and 1 base from J, with 16 bases in between. From germline, CDR1 is KGHDR and CDR2 SFDVKD. CDR3 length: 17 amino acids. CDR3 protein: CATSEGRDSRSYNEQFF. DNA for the CDR3: TGTGCCACCAGTGAGGGCCGGGACTCCCGGTCCTACAATGAGCAGTTCTTC.

This clone was recorded many times. The DNA of the CDR3 is TGTGCCAGCAGCCCCCTTAGCGGAAAGAACACCGGGGAGCTGTTTTTT. Protein: CASSPLSGKNTGELFF. V gene TRBV28 combines with J gene TRBJ2-2, with D possibly TRBD2 on 6 matching bases. Looked up from germline, CDR1 is MDHEN and CDR2 is SYDVKM. V was trimmed by 6 bases and J by 1 base, leaving 15 bases between them. The CDR3 consists of 16 residues. The variable domain in full, with the rest retrieved from reference TRBV28 and TRBJ2-2, is DVKVTQSSRYLVKRTGEKVFLECVQDMDHENMFWYRQDPGLGLRLIYFSYDVKMKEKGDIPEGYSVSREKKERFSLILESASTNQTSMYLCASSPLSGKNTGELFFGEGSRLTVL.

The rearrangement uses TRBV7-9 and TRBJ1-1; no clear D gene. Germline CDR1 reads SEHNR; CDR2 reads FQNEAQ (reference sequence). There are 12 residues in the CDR3. Trimming took off 6 bases at V and 3 bases at J, with 8 bases between the two ends. The CDR3 coding sequence is TGTGCCAGCAGGCTACTCCACACTGAAGCTTTCTTT. It specifies CASRLLHTEAFF. Using reference TRBV7-9 and TRBJ1-1 for the parts outside the CDR3, the full variable domain is DTGVSQNPRHKITKRGQNVTFRCDPISEHNRLYWYRQTLGQGPEFLTYFQNEAQLEKSRLLSDRFSAERPKGSFSTLEIQRTEQGDSAMYLCASRLLHTEAFFGQGTRLTVV.

The rearrangement links TRBV5-6 to TRBJ2-7, with a weak D call TRBD2 (5 bases). The V end lost 0 bases, the J end lost 2 bases, and 9 bases lay between the germline ends. CDR3 length equals 14 residues. CDR1 SGHDT and CDR2 YYEEEE come from the germline V gene. The chain's CDR3 is CASSLGGGTYEQYF. The CDR3 coding sequence is TGTGCCAGCAGCTTGGGAGGAGGAACCTACGAGCAGTACTTC.

This clone was recorded once. V gene TRBV12-5 combines with J gene TRBJ2-5, with 14 nucleotides matching TRBD2. Germline CDR1 is LGHNT and CDR2 is FRNRAP. J was trimmed by 5 bases and V by 1 base; bases with no gene match: 3. This CDR3 has 16 residues. CDR3 residues: CASGLGLAGGPETQYF. DNA of the CDR3: TGTGCTAGTGGTTTGGGACTAGCGGGAGGGCCGGAGACCCAGTACTTC.

The rearrangement joins TRBV7-9 to TRBJ2-2, with D possibly TRBD2 on 7 matching bases. Germline loops: CDR1 SEHNR, CDR2 FQNEAQ (reference sequence). The germline V and J ends were trimmed by 5 bases and 4 bases, with 17 bases remaining between them. The CDR3 loop spans 16 amino acids. As DNA, the CDR3 is TGTGCCAGCAGCGCCGTAGGGGGGGTCGGCACCGGGGAGCTGTTTTTT. Translating gives CASSAVGGVGTGELFF.

This clone has a count of ten or more. The CDR3 DNA is TGCGCCAGCAGAATTACAGGGGGAAATAGCAATCAGCCCCAGCATTTT. Protein product: CASRITGGNSNQPQHF. The J gene is TRBJ1-5, the V gene TRBV10-1; 8 bases match TRBD1. CDR3 length: 16 amino acids. The germline V gene encodes CDR1 WNHNN and CDR2 SYGVQD (reference sequence). J gave up 0 bases and V 6 bases, and 7 bases lay outside the gene matches.

In this sample, this clone turned up once. V and J are TRBV6-1 and TRBJ2-1; 9 bases line up with TRBD2. The CDR3 runs 16 residues. The V and J ends lost 1 base and 10 bases, in that order; junction bases with no gene match: 11. Germline V lookup: CDR1 MNHNS, CDR2 SASEGT. CDR3 nucleotides: TGTGCCAGCAGTGAAGTGGCGGGAGGGTTGGCCGGAGAGCAGTTCTTC. Its translation is CASSEVAGGLAGEQFF.

The chain combines TRBV2 with TRBJ1-5, with 11 nucleotides matching TRBD1. Trimming at V came to 10 bases and at J to 6 bases, leaving 14 bases not matched to a gene. The germline gives CDR1 SNHLY, CDR2 FYNNEI. CDR3 size: 16 residues. The CDR3 spells CATRGQGADLAQPQHF. The CDR3 DNA reads TGTGCCACCAGAGGACAGGGGGCCGACCTTGCTCAGCCCCAGCATTTT.

The chain combines TRBV10-1 with TRBJ2-7; 8 bases line up with TRBD1. The ends lost 3 bases at V and 6 bases at J; junction bases unmatched: 16. The germline V gene encodes CDR1 WNHNN and CDR2 SYGVQD (reference sequence). There are 17 residues in the CDR3. The CDR3 reads CASSDRQGAKGDSEQYF. DNA for the CDR3: TGCGCCAGCAGTGACCGGCAGGGGGCAAAGGGGGATAGCGAGCAGTACTTC.

The chain has TRBV21-1 and TRBJ1-1; the table gives TRBD1 as D, unverified against the DNA. TRBV21-1 is a recognized pseudogene. This CDR3 has 14 amino acids. This chain's CDR3 is CASSKEKGLAEAFF. As DNA, the CDR3 is TGTGCCAGCAGCAAAGAGAAGGGGCTCGCTGAAGCTTTCTTT.

The J gene is TRBJ2-1, the V gene TRBV7-2, with D perhaps TRBD1 (5 bases). Germline CDR1 is SGHTA and CDR2 is FQGNSA. Trimming removed 1 base from V and 9 bases from J, with 13 bases in between. The CDR3 is 14 amino acids. The CDR3 sequence is CASSLVAPQGEQFF. The CDR3 DNA sequence: TGTGCCAGCAGCTTAGTTGCGCCTCAGGGTGAGCAGTTCTTC. Full variable domain (rest looked up from reference TRBV7-2 and TRBJ2-1): GAGVSQSPSNKVTEKGKDVELRCDPISGHTALYWYRQSLGQGLEFLIYFQGNSAPDKSGLPSDRFSAERTGGSVSTLTIQRTQQEDSAVYLCASSLVAPQGEQFFGPGTRLTVL.

This rearrangement joins TRBV21-1 to TRBJ1-6. TRBV21-1 is tagged as a pseudogene. The CDR3 has 17 amino acids. The CDR3 sequence: CASSKYLVSGGNSPLHF. DNA of the CDR3: TGTGCCAGCAGCAAATATTTGGTCTCGGGGGGCAATTCACCCCTCCACTTT.

This clone has a single count. The J gene is TRBJ2-3, the V gene TRBV4-1; 9 bases are shared with TRBD2. The length of the CDR3 is 15 residues. Germline CDR1 is MGHRA and CDR2 is YSYEKL. V shed 2 bases, J shed 10 bases, and the junction held 10 bases outside the gene matches. CDR3 DNA: TGCGCCAGCAGCCAAAATAGCGGGAGACAGTTTGCGCAGTATTTT. It specifies CASSQNSGRQFAQYF.

The table lists this clone with a few counts. V is TRBV2 and J is TRBJ1-1; TRBD1 might be the D (5 bases). The V gene lost 5 bases and the J gene lost 0 bases, with 19 bases spanning the gap. The germline gives CDR1 SNHLY, CDR2 FYNNEI. The CDR3 sequence is 17 residues long. The CDR3 reads CASSQRPGWGVNTEAFF. As DNA, the CDR3 is TGTGCCAGCAGTCAACGGCCAGGTTGGGGGGTGAACACTGAAGCTTTCTTT.